The next 23 T cell receptor beta chains were all read from a single sample in a study of cytomegalovirus exposure and HLA in healthy donors. PCR employed 60 Vbeta and 13 Jbeta primers. Some clones are missing from TCRdb's copy, which holds only in-frame ones; the method was immunoSEQ multiplex PCR. Here the sample spans around 91,000 clones, around 84% being singletons. Source material: PBMCs. Source of these receptors: a man aged 18 to 30 in good health and CMV-seronegative.

The chain is built from TRBV5-1 and TRBJ2-5, with 11 bases aligning to TRBD2. Trimming cost V 3 bases and J 0 bases; bases outside gene matches: 4. The CDR3 is made up of 16 amino acids. Germline V lookup: CDR1 SGHRS, CDR2 YFSETQ. DNA for the CDR3: TGCGCCAGCAGCTGGGGGACTAGCGGACACCAAGAGACCCAGTACTTC. Protein: CASSWGTSGHQETQYF.

The V call is TRBV30, the J call TRBJ2-7; no definite D call. Germline CDR1 is GTSNPN and CDR2 is SVGIG (reference sequence). V lost 2 bases and J lost 6, with 8 bases in between. This CDR3 comprises 11 residues. The CDR3 DNA follows: TGTGCCTGGAGTCCAGCGATCGAGCAGTACTTC. Its translation: CAWSPAIEQYF.

The chain carries TRBV6-4 and TRBJ2-1, with 8 bases fitting TRBD2. After removal of 4 bases from V and 6 bases from J, the junction contained 8 bases not matched to a gene. The CDR3 spans 15 residues. Germline V lookup: CDR1 MRHNA, CDR2 SNTAGT. The CDR3 nucleotides are TGTGCCAGCAGTGCGGGGACTAGTGGGGTCAATGAGCAGTTCTTC. It translates to CASSAGTSGVNEQFF.

This clone has just one count. The chain carries TRBV4-1 and TRBJ1-2; 10 nucleotides agree with TRBD1. The CDR3 totals 16 residues. Trimming cost V 0 bases and J 2 bases; bases outside gene matches: 3. Germline CDR1 MGHRA, CDR2 YSYEKL. The chain's CDR3 is CASSQDWDRGNYGYTF. CDR3 nucleotides: TGCGCCAGCAGCCAAGATTGGGACAGGGGAAACTATGGCTACACCTTC.

This chain joins TRBV30 and TRBJ1-2; 9 nucleotides agree with TRBD1. CDR1 GTSNPN and CDR2 SVGIG come from the germline V gene (reference sequence). The CDR3 is 12 residues long. V lost 8 bases to trimming and J lost 8 bases; unmatched junction nucleotides: 9. Written as DNA, the CDR3 is TGTGCCACGGACGGGACAGGGAACGGCTACACCTTC. It is translated as CATDGTGNGYTF.

This chain uses TRBV10-1 with TRBJ2-1, with 11 nucleotides matching TRBD2. Germline CDR1 WNHNN, CDR2 SYGVQD (reference sequence). This CDR3 is 14 amino acids long. V gave up 3 bases and J gave up 9 bases; unmatched junction bases: 4. CDR3 residues: CASSELAGDGEQFF. CDR3 coding DNA: TGCGCCAGCAGTGAACTAGCGGGAGACGGTGAGCAGTTCTTC.

The chain carries TRBV7-2 and TRBJ2-1, with 9 bases matching TRBD1. CDR3 length: 15 amino acids. After removal of 1 base from V and 9 bases from J, the junction contained 7 bases not matched to a gene. Germline CDR1 SGHTA, CDR2 FQGNSA. Here the CDR3 DNA reads TGTGCCAGCAGCTTAGGGGGGACAGGGCGAGGTGAGCAGTTCTTC. Translation: CASSLGGTGRGEQFF.

The CDR3 coding sequence is TGCGCCAGCAGTCAATCGGGTTTGGGGGACAGAGGAAACACCATATATTTT. Translation gives CASSQSGLGDRGNTIYF. V usage is TRBV23-1 and J usage is TRBJ1-3; TRBD1 matches 7 bases. TRBV23-1 is flagged as an ORF with uncertain function. This CDR3 contains 17 residues. Unmatched junction bases numbered 9, after V lost 0 bases and J lost 4 bases.

The chain couples TRBV5-1 to TRBJ2-7, with TRBD2 as a possible D gene (6 bases). The CDR3 runs to 12 residues. Trimming removed 5 bases at V and 3 bases at J, with 9 bases between. CDR1 and CDR2 from the germline V gene are SGHRS and YFSETQ. Here the CDR3 reads CASRSSGYEQYF. CDR3 nucleotide sequence: TGCGCCAGCAGGAGTAGCGGCTACGAGCAGTACTTC.

The chain has TRBV30 and TRBJ1-1, with D perhaps TRBD1 (5 bases). Germline CDR1 and CDR2: GTSNPN and SVGIG (reference sequence). The V end lost 0 bases, the J end lost 6 bases, and 11 bases lay between the germline ends. This CDR3 comprises 13 residues. CDR3 residues: CAWSVQGIAEAFF. The CDR3 DNA reads as TGTGCCTGGAGTGTCCAGGGCATCGCTGAAGCTTTCTTT.

The chain couples TRBV5-4 to TRBJ1-2; 7 bases line up with TRBD1. The V and J ends lost 2 bases and 3 bases, in that order; junction bases with no gene match: 7. CDR3 length equals 15 residues. CDR1 and CDR2 (germline): SGHNT, YYREEE (reference sequence). The chain's CDR3 is CASSFMRQGHYGYTF. As DNA, the CDR3 is TGTGCCAGCAGCTTTATGAGACAGGGCCACTATGGCTACACCTTC.

The CDR3 loop reads CASAGAGTSHLFF. As DNA, the CDR3 is TGTGCCAGCGCCGGAGCCGGGACTAGTCATTTGTTCTTC. V gene TRBV6-4 combines with J gene TRBJ2-1, with 8 bases lining up with TRBD2. The CDR3 has 13 residues. From germline, CDR1 is MRHNA and CDR2 SNTAGT. The V segment lost 8 bases and the J segment 15 bases; nucleotides outside the gene matches: 15.

The V and J genes are TRBV7-8 and TRBJ1-4; TRBD1 agrees at 7 bases. Germline V gene data show CDR1 as SGHVS and CDR2 as FQNEAQ. After removal of 5 bases from V and 6 bases from J, the junction contained 9 bases not matched to a gene. CDR3 length: 15 amino acids. DNA for the CDR3: TGTGCCAGCAGCCCACAGAGGGGGCAAGATGAAAAACTGTTTTTT. Its protein product is CASSPQRGQDEKLFF.

V and J are TRBV5-1 and TRBJ2-1; TRBD1 matches at 11 bases. Trimming cost V 5 bases and J 4 bases; bases outside gene matches: 5. Germline CDR1 reads SGHRS; CDR2 reads YFSETQ. CDR3 length equals 15 residues. CDR3 residues: CASRSGTGGYNEQFF. The CDR3 nucleotides read TGCGCCAGCAGGAGTGGGACAGGGGGTTACAATGAGCAGTTCTTC. Looking up the rest from reference TRBV5-1 and TRBJ2-1 gives the full variable domain: KAGVTQTPRYLIKTRGQQVTLSCSPISGHRSVSWYQQTPGQGLQFLFEYFSETQRNKGNFPGRFSGRQFSNSRSEMNVSTLELGDSALYLCASRSGTGGYNEQFFGPGTRLTVL.

This clone was detected only once. V usage is TRBV6-6 and J usage is TRBJ1-4; no reliable D call. The CDR3 totals 14 residues. Germline V gene sequence: CDR1 MNHNY, CDR2 SVGAGI (reference sequence). V lost 5 bases and J 3 bases, leaving 10 bases between the germline ends. The CDR3 DNA reads as TGTGCCAGCAGTCGGGTTAGCGCTAATGAAAAACTGTTTTTT. Residues: CASSRVSANEKLFF.

This clone has just a few counts. V and J are TRBV4-1 and TRBJ1-1; weak D call: TRBD1 (5 bases). Per germline, CDR1 MGHRA and CDR2 YSYEKL. V was cut by 0 bases and J by 4 bases, with 15 bases left in between. CDR3 length equals 16 residues. For the CDR3, the DNA is TGCGCCAGCAGCCAAGATCCTTCCAGCAGGGTCACTGAAGCTTTCTTT. Translating gives CASSQDPSSRVTEAFF.

The gene calls are TRBV6-5 and TRBJ2-2; tentative D call: TRBD1 (6 bases). Trimming cost V 0 bases and J 4 bases, with 12 bases left between them. The germline V gene has CDR1 MNHEY and CDR2 SVGAGI. The CDR3 is 16 amino acids. The DNA of the CDR3 is TGTGCCAGCAGTTACTCGACGAACAGGGTCACCGGGGAGCTGTTTTTT. Its protein is CASSYSTNRVTGELFF.

The rearrangement links TRBV6-6 to TRBJ2-2, with TRBD2 matching 12 bases. The CDR3 extends over 15 amino acids. J gave up 3 bases and V 5 bases, and 1 base lay outside the gene matches. Germline-derived CDR1 and CDR2 are MNHNY and SVGAGI (reference sequence). The CDR3 here is CASSGTSGYTGELFF. The CDR3 nucleotides read TGTGCCAGCAGTGGGACTAGCGGGTACACCGGGGAGCTGTTTTTT.

This clone was seen more than once but under ten times. V and J are TRBV9 and TRBJ2-3; TRBD2 might be the D (6 bases). V lost 0 bases to trimming and J lost 2 bases, with 16 bases between them. Germline V gene sequence: CDR1 SGDLS, CDR2 YYNGEE. The CDR3 is 17 amino acids. The CDR3 region has the DNA TGTGCCAGCAGCGTAGCGGTGGGAGGCGGGTCCACAGATACGCAGTATTTT. It yields the protein CASSVAVGGGSTDTQYF.

This chain uses TRBV14 with TRBJ1-2; no firm D call. Trimming removed 2 bases from V and 4 bases from J, with 11 bases in between. Germline values: CDR1 SGHDN, CDR2 FVKESK. This CDR3 has 14 amino acids. CDR3 nucleotide sequence: TGTGCCAGCAGCCAATCGGGGTACCCCTATGGCTACACCTTC. Translated, it gives CASSQSGYPYGYTF.

The rearrangement uses TRBV19 and TRBJ2-3; TRBD2 might be the D (6 bases). Trimming cost V 7 bases and J 2 bases, with 13 bases left between them. The CDR3 extends over 14 amino acids. Germline lookup yields CDR1 LNHDA and CDR2 SQIVND (reference sequence). In nucleotides, the CDR3 is TGTGCCAGTAATACTAGGACTACCACAGATACGCAGTATTTT. This encodes CASNTRTTTDTQYF.

The J gene is TRBJ2-1, the V gene TRBV19; 10 bases match TRBD2. The germline CDR1 and CDR2 sequences are LNHDA and SQIVND (reference sequence). V lost 4 bases to trimming and J lost 6 bases; unmatched junction nucleotides: 6. This CDR3 has 15 amino acids. CDR3 nucleotides: TGTGCCAGTAGTACTTTAGCGGGAGGCGGCAATGAGCAGTTCTTC. Its translation is CASSTLAGGGNEQFF.

V is TRBV28 and J is TRBJ1-5; TRBD1 might be the D (5 bases). CDR1 MDHEN and CDR2 SYDVKM come from the germline V gene. The CDR3 consists of 15 residues. The V end was cut by 8 bases, the J end by 1 base, with 15 bases between. The CDR3: CASGPPGVSNQPQHF. The CDR3 DNA reads TGTGCCAGCGGTCCCCCGGGGGTGAGCAATCAGCCCCAGCATTTT.